Sequencing of this T cell receptor (beta chain) was carried out in a study of OX40 agonist ivuxolimab in advanced cancers. V lost 2 bases and J lost 4, with 9 bases in between. This CDR3 is 14 amino acids long. Germline V gives CDR1 MNHNS, CDR2 SASEGT. Assay: immunoSEQ multiplex PCR; the TCRdb copy retains only in-frame clones and omits some. This table holds about 21,000 clones, 87% found once. The clonotype was recovered from an adult with an advanced solid tumor such as melanoma, head and neck, liver or kidney cancer. The source material was CD4+ or CD8+ T cells sorted from blood, sampled in a trial of the OX40 agonist ivuxolimab. V usage is TRBV6-1 and J usage is TRBJ2-1; D is undetermined. CDR3 residues: CASSEPDGYNEQFF. The CDR3, as DNA: TGTGCCAGCAGTGAACCGGACGGTTACAATGAGCAGTTCTTC.